These 31 T cell receptor beta chains were all obtained from the same sample, sequenced in a study of T cell responses to AZD1222 COVID-19 vaccine. Profiled with immunoSEQ multiplex PCR; TCRdb holds only in-frame clones, not every one. The repertoire consists of approximately 70,000 clones, with approximately 85% occurring once and the leading ten covering roughly 5.4%. The material was peripheral blood, obtained on day 0 of AZD1222 vaccination. The source of these receptors is an adult in good health.

The chain recombines TRBV3-1 (or the pseudogene TRBV3-2) with TRBJ2-7; D possibly matches TRBD1 or TRBD2 (6 bases each). CDR3 length equals 15 residues. The V and J ends lost 0 bases and 7 bases respectively, with 16 bases between them. CDR1 is LGHDT and CDR2 is YNNKEL in the germline V gene (reference sequence). The CDR3: CASSQDLGTGREQYF. CDR3 in DNA: TGTGCCAGCAGCCAAGATTTGGGAACAGGGAGGGAGCAGTACTTC.

V gene TRBV5-4 combines with J gene TRBJ2-1; 11 bases align to TRBD2. With 2 bases clipped from V and 7 bases from J, the junction kept 5 bases outside the gene matches. The germline V gene has CDR1 SGHNT and CDR2 YYREEE (reference sequence). The CDR3 runs to 15 residues. In DNA form, the CDR3 reads TGTGCCAGCAGCTTTAGCGGGGGGGCCCGGAATGAGCAGTTCTTC. It codes for CASSFSGGARNEQFF.

This chain links TRBV15 with TRBJ2-5; no clear D. CDR3 length equals 13 residues. Germline loops: CDR1 LNHNV, CDR2 YYDKDF (reference sequence). The V end was cut by 0 bases, the J end by 2 bases, with 4 bases between. As DNA, the CDR3 is TGTGCCACCAGCAGAGATATGCAAGAGACCCAGTACTTC. This encodes CATSRDMQETQYF.

The V call is TRBV2, the J call TRBJ1-5; perhaps TRBD1 as D (5 bases). The CDR3 is 15 residues long. Looked up from germline, CDR1 is SNHLY and CDR2 is FYNNEI. Trimming left V 3 bases short and J 5 bases short, with 14 bases between. CDR3 nucleotide sequence: TGTGCCAGCAGTGAGGGACGGCCATTCCATCAGCCCCAGCATTTT. Protein product: CASSEGRPFHQPQHF.

This sequence joins TRBV7-2 and TRBJ2-5; D unclear. Trimming cost V 5 bases and J 4 bases, with 11 bases left between them. The CDR3 has 13 residues. Germline-derived CDR1 and CDR2 are SGHTA and FQGNSA. The CDR3 DNA reads TGTGCCAGCAGCATATACTTGGGAGAGACCCAGTACTTC. As protein: CASSIYLGETQYF.

The chain recombines TRBV3-1 (or the pseudogene TRBV3-2) with TRBJ2-5, with 8 bases fitting TRBD2. The CDR3 sequence is 16 residues long. Per the germline V gene, CDR1 is LGHDT and CDR2 is YNNKEL (reference sequence). V lost 3 bases to trimming and J lost 2 bases; unmatched junction nucleotides: 8. Here the CDR3 reads CASSQSSGAGQETQYF. The CDR3 DNA sequence: TGTGCCAGCAGCCAGAGTAGCGGGGCGGGACAAGAGACCCAGTACTTC.

As DNA, the CDR3 is TGTGCCAGCAGCGGGGCCCCCTTTGAAGCTTTCTTT. It is translated as CASSGAPFEAFF. This chain links TRBV25-1 with TRBJ1-1; tentatively, D is TRBD1 (5 bases). The CDR3 covers 12 residues. Germline V lookup: CDR1 MGHDK, CDR2 SYGVNS. The V end was cut by 6 bases, the J end by 7 bases, with 12 bases between.

The CDR3 loop reads CAIKGQGYEQYF. The DNA of the CDR3 is TGTGCCATCAAGGGACAAGGCTACGAGCAGTACTTC. J is TRBJ2-7 and V is TRBV10-3, with a weak D call TRBD1 (6 bases). The CDR3 loop spans 12 amino acids. Trimming cost V 7 bases and J 3 bases, with 10 bases left between them. Germline CDR1 reads ENHRY; CDR2 reads SYGVKD.

This chain links TRBV5-1 with TRBJ2-5; 14 positions agree with TRBD2. The CDR3 has 18 amino acids. CDR1 is SGHRS, CDR2 YFSETQ, per germline. After removal of 3 bases from V and 1 base from J, the junction contained 8 bases not matched to a gene. This CDR3 reads CASSYVGLAGGPQETQYF. CDR3 nucleotide sequence: TGCGCCAGCAGCTACGTAGGACTAGCGGGGGGACCCCAAGAGACCCAGTACTTC.

The chain uses TRBV6-5 and TRBJ1-1; D is unclear. The ends were cut back, 6 bases at V and 6 bases at J, with 14 bases in the middle. CDR1 and CDR2 from the germline V gene are MNHEY and SVGAGI. This CDR3 contains 13 residues. CDR3 nucleotide sequence: TGTGCCAGCAGCCGAAGCGAGGTGGCTGAAGCTTTCTTT. Its protein is CASSRSEVAEAFF.

The J gene is TRBJ1-5, the V gene TRBV28; no clear D gene. Germline V lookup: CDR1 MDHEN, CDR2 SYDVKM. The V end lost 3 bases, the J end lost 6 bases, and 15 bases lay between the germline ends. This CDR3 spans 15 amino acids. The CDR3 region has the DNA TGTGCCAGCAGTTTGGCGTATGACCCTGGTCAGCCCCAGCATTTT. Protein sequence: CASSLAYDPGQPQHF.

This chain connects TRBV28 to TRBJ2-2; either TRBD1 or TRBD2 may fit D (5 bases each). V lost 8 bases, J lost 9 bases, and 10 bases lay in between. The CDR3 has 11 residues. The V gene's germline CDR1 is MDHEN and CDR2 SYDVKM. The CDR3 spells CASGRGWELFF. CDR3 DNA sequence: TGTGCCAGCGGACGGGGCTGGGAGCTGTTTTTT.

J is TRBJ2-3 and V is TRBV4-1, with TRBD2 matching 7 bases. The CDR3 is 14 amino acids. Looked up from germline, CDR1 is MGHRA and CDR2 is YSYEKL. The junction had 2 bases not matched to a gene; V was cut back by 1 base and J by 4 bases. CDR3 amino acids: CASSQGLAADTQYF. The CDR3 coding sequence is TGCGCCAGCAGCCAAGGACTAGCCGCAGATACGCAGTATTTT.

This clone was seen a single time. The V gene is TRBV7-9, the J gene TRBJ2-5, with 8 bases lining up with TRBD2. This CDR3 contains 15 residues. From germline, CDR1 is SEHNR and CDR2 FQNEAQ (reference sequence). Trimming cost V 0 bases and J 2 bases; bases outside gene matches: 2. The DNA for the CDR3 is TGTGCCAGCAGCTTAGCACAGCGGGGGCAAGAGACCCAGTACTTC. It specifies CASSLAQRGQETQYF.

The rearrangement uses TRBV4-1 and TRBJ1-1, with D maybe TRBD1 (6 bases). Germline loops: CDR1 MGHRA, CDR2 YSYEKL. This CDR3 has 14 residues. V lost 1 base and J 4 bases, leaving 10 bases between the germline ends. In DNA form, the CDR3 reads TGCGCCAGCAGCCAAGCCACAGGGAGCACTGAAGCTTTCTTT. The encoded protein is CASSQATGSTEAFF.

This clone was detected a few times. The rearrangement links TRBV6-4 to TRBJ1-6; D ambiguous. Germline V gene lookup returns CDR1 MRHNA and CDR2 SNTAGT. The CDR3 is 14 residues long. With 11 bases removed from V and 9 bases from J, the gap between germline ends came to 20 bases. CDR3 residues: CAPRFGRLPSPLHF. The CDR3 DNA follows: TGTGCCCCTCGTTTCGGCAGGCTCCCTTCACCCCTCCACTTT.

This clone has only a few counts. The chain couples TRBV7-8 to TRBJ2-1; tentatively, D is TRBD2 (6 bases). CDR3 length: 17 residues. V shed 5 bases and J shed 2 bases, with 19 bases lying between them. CDR1 is SGHVS, CDR2 FQNEAQ, per germline. CDR3: CASSPPDSAGTYNEQFF. The CDR3 DNA reads TGTGCCAGCAGCCCCCCGGACTCCGCGGGGACCTACAATGAGCAGTTCTTC.

V and J are TRBV3-1 (or the pseudogene TRBV3-2) and TRBJ1-2; the D is unclear. Between the trimmed V and J ends, which lost 1 base and 5 bases, there was a span of 17 bases. The germline V gene encodes CDR1 LGHDT and CDR2 YNNKEL (reference sequence). This CDR3 has 16 amino acids. The CDR3 DNA is TGTGCCAGCAGCCAAGTAAACAGACCGGCTGAATATGGCTACACCTTC. Translation: CASSQVNRPAEYGYTF.

The chain links TRBV18 to TRBJ1-2; 7 positions agree with TRBD1. The CDR3 sequence is 15 residues long. Germline V lookup: CDR1 KGHSH, CDR2 LQKENI. V shed 5 bases and J 0 bases; nucleotides not matched to a gene: 6. CDR3 residues: CASSSDRASNYGYTF. The CDR3 DNA reads as TGTGCCAGCTCATCCGACAGGGCCTCTAACTATGGCTACACCTTC.

The chain recombines TRBV7-9 with TRBJ2-7, with D uncertain. The CDR3 totals 11 residues. Germline V gene data show CDR1 as SEHNR and CDR2 as FQNEAQ (reference sequence). Between the trimmed V and J ends, which lost 4 bases and 3 bases, there was a span of 4 bases. DNA of the CDR3: TGTGCCAGCAGCTGGAACTACGAGCAGTACTTC. Encoded protein: CASSWNYEQYF.

This clone came up a few times. The rearrangement joins TRBV6-2 or TRBV6-3 to TRBJ2-1; 7 bases are a match to TRBD2. The CDR3 has 15 amino acids. Per germline, CDR1 MNHEY and CDR2 SVGEGT. The V segment lost 2 bases and the J segment 2 bases; nucleotides outside the gene matches: 3. This chain's CDR3 is CASSYLSGAYNEQFF. In DNA, the CDR3 is TGTGCCAGCAGTTACCTCAGCGGGGCCTACAATGAGCAGTTCTTC.

This clone was seen once. This CDR3 is CASSLTGAHTEAFF. The CDR3 DNA reads TGTGCCAGCAGTTTAACAGGGGCTCACACTGAAGCTTTCTTT. J is TRBJ1-1 and V is TRBV27; TRBD1 matches at 7 bases. The germline V gene has CDR1 MNHEY and CDR2 SMNVEV (reference sequence). The CDR3 spans 14 residues. With V trimmed by 2 bases and J by 3 bases, 3 bases remained unmatched.

This CDR3 reads CASSLTGGSNNEQFF. In DNA form, the CDR3 reads TGCGCCAGCAGCTTGACAGGGGGCAGTAACAATGAGCAGTTCTTC. The chain combines TRBV5-1 with TRBJ2-1; 9 bases agree with TRBD1. Germline V gene lookup returns CDR1 SGHRS and CDR2 YFSETQ. The V gene end was trimmed by 1 base and the J gene end by 5 bases; junction bases not matched to a gene: 4. The CDR3 sequence is 15 residues long.

The chain recombines TRBV5-6 with TRBJ2-7; no clear D. V dropped 4 bases and J dropped 6 bases, with 11 bases sitting between them. Per the germline V gene, CDR1 is SGHDT and CDR2 is YYEEEE. This CDR3 region has 12 residues. This CDR3 is CASSAAMGEQYF. Written as DNA, the CDR3 is TGTGCCAGCAGCGCAGCTATGGGCGAGCAGTACTTC. Drawing the rest from reference TRBV5-6 and TRBJ2-7, the complete variable domain is DAGVTQSPTHLIKTRGQQVTLRCSPKSGHDTVSWYQQALGQGPQFIFQYYEEEERQRGNFPDRFSGHQFPNYSSELNVNALLLGDSALYLCASSAAMGEQYFGPGTRLTVT.

A few counts support this clone. The V gene is TRBV4-1, the J gene TRBJ1-2; TRBD1 is a possible D gene (6 bases). The V and J ends lost 0 bases and 8 bases respectively, with 16 bases between them. Germline V CDR1 and CDR2: MGHRA, YSYEKL. The length of the CDR3 is 15 residues. CDR3 DNA: TGCGCCAGCAGCCAAGATGTAAACAGGGCGGGCGGCTACACCTTC. Protein product: CASSQDVNRAGGYTF.

This clone was counted only a few times. The chain has TRBV5-6 and TRBJ2-3; D is perhaps TRBD1 or TRBD2 (5 bases each). This CDR3 spans 14 amino acids. V lost 4 bases to trimming and J lost 3 bases, with 12 bases between them. Germline lookup yields CDR1 SGHDT and CDR2 YYEEEE. CDR3 nucleotide sequence: TGTGCCAGCAGCGGCGAGGGGATGACAGATACGCAGTATTTT. It translates to CASSGEGMTDTQYF.

This chain uses TRBV7-9 with TRBJ2-5, with 10 bases that match TRBD2. The CDR3 covers 17 residues. Germline loops: CDR1 SEHNR, CDR2 FQNEAQ (reference sequence). Trimming cost V 1 base and J 1 base; bases outside gene matches: 6. This CDR3 reads CASSLGSGGARQETQYF. CDR3 DNA sequence: TGTGCCAGCAGCTTAGGAAGCGGGGGGGCCCGCCAAGAGACCCAGTACTTC.

The chain couples TRBV18 to TRBJ2-1, with 8 bases matching TRBD1. V was clipped by 3 bases and J by 9 bases; unmatched bases: 10. The length of the CDR3 is 15 residues. The germline V gene encodes CDR1 KGHSH and CDR2 LQKENI. CDR3 amino acids: CASSPERTGGGEQFF. As DNA, the CDR3 is TGTGCCAGCTCACCCGAGCGCACAGGGGGAGGTGAGCAGTTCTTC.

The V gene is TRBV5-6, the J gene TRBJ1-4; TRBD1 matches at 8 bases. The ends lost 3 bases at V and 2 bases at J; junction bases unmatched: 6. Germline CDR1 SGHDT, CDR2 YYEEEE. The length of the CDR3 is 16 residues. The CDR3 coding sequence is TGTGCCAGCAGCTCCCTTCGACAGGGGACTAATGAAAAACTGTTTTTT. Amino acids: CASSSLRQGTNEKLFF.

This chain uses TRBV2 with TRBJ2-7; D is unresolved. The ends were cut back, 5 bases at V and 4 bases at J, with 9 bases in the middle. Germline CDR1 and CDR2: SNHLY and FYNNEI. The CDR3 totals 12 residues. In DNA form, the CDR3 reads TGTGCCAGCAGTTCCGACCGGTACGAGCAGTACTTC. It specifies CASSSDRYEQYF.

The V and J genes are TRBV2 and TRBJ2-7, with 9 positions matching TRBD1. After removal of 8 bases from V and 0 bases from J, the junction contained 8 bases not matched to a gene. This CDR3 has 15 residues. Germline V gene data show CDR1 as SNHLY and CDR2 as FYNNEI. The CDR3 spells CASFSPGQGSYEQYF. As DNA, the CDR3 is TGTGCCAGCTTTTCTCCGGGACAGGGCTCCTACGAGCAGTACTTC.